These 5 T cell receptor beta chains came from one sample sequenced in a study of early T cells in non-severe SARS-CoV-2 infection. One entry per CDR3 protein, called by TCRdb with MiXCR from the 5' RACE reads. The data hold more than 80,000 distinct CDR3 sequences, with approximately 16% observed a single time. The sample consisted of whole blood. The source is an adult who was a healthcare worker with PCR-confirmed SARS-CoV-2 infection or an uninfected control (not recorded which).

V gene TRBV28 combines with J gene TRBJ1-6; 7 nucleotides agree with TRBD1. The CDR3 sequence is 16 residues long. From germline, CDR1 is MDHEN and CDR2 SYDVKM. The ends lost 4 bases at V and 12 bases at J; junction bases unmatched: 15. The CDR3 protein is CASSSQGYRGIIPLHF. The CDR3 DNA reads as TGTGCCAGCAGTTCCCAAGGTTACAGGGGAATTATACCCCTCCACTTT.

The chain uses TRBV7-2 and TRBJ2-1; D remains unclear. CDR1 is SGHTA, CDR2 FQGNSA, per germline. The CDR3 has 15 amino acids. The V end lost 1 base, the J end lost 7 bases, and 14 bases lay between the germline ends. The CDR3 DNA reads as TGTGCCAGCAGCTTAGTTGCTTCACAGACTAATGAGCAGTTCTTC. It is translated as CASSLVASQTNEQFF.

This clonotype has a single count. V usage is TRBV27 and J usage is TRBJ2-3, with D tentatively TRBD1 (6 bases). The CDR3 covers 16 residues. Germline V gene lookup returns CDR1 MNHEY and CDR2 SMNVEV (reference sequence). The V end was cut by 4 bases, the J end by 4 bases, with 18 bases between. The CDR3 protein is CASSWSGAGFADTQYF. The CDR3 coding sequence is TGTGCCAGCAGTTGGTCAGGGGCCGGATTCGCAGATACGCAGTATTTT.

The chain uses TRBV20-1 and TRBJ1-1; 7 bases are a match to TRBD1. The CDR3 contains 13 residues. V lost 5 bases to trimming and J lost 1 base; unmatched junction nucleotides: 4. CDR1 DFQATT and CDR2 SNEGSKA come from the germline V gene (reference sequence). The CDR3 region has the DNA TGCAGTGCTCTGGGACAGAAGAACACTGAAGCTTTCTTT. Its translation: CSALGQKNTEAFF.

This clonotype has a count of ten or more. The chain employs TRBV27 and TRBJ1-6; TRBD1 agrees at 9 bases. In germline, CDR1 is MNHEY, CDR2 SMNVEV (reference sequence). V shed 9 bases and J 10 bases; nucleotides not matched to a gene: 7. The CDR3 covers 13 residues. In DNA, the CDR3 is TGTGCCAGTTGCCGGGACAGGGACTCACCCCTCCACTTT. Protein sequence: CASCRDRDSPLHF.